Included here is one T cell receptor (beta chain) sequence, with context. There are a few counts of this clone. Its antigen is not yet known. Base qualities are not recorded, but no much larger clone differs from it by a single base. This sample was taken from a study of shared clonotypes between healthy human individuals (TCRdb year 2020). Notes on the research overall: A few men and a couple of women, aged 18 to 49 years, made up the cohort. Each donor's leukapheresis produced roughly between about 0.9 and 9.5 billion PBMCs. The study deeply sequenced blood TCR repertoires of about five healthy adults to estimate repertoire size and the extent of clonotype sharing between individuals. Different laboratories and diverse techniques were used to prepare libraries and sequence TCR repertoires, to increase sequencing depth and limit assay-specific biases. For each donor, CD4 naive and CD4 memory were each run on three plates, CD8 naive on two plates, and CD8 memory on one plate. Findings and caveats that apply to the study as a whole: Compared with non-shared clonotypes, clonotypes shared by all four sorted-subset donors had higher generation probabilities. Because the study included a small number of donors, the genetic and exposure-history diversity represented was limited. Naive subsets generally had larger estimated clonotype richness than memory subsets did. Pairwise subsampling indicated that sequencing depth was expected to affect the degree of clonotype sharing among donors. When a few donors were compared, the shared fraction of clonotypes was 5% to 6.5% for naive CD4, roughly 3.3% for naive CD8, roughly 2.5% for memory CD4, and under 0.5% for memory CD8. Sampling was limited to blood, and TCR repertoires in tissue likely differ from TCR repertoires in blood. Incomplete sequencing was indicated by rarefaction of sorted-subset datasets, despite the large sequencing depth.

The CDR3 runs 13 amino acids, cysteine and phenylalanine included. Solely the CDR3 DNA is kept, with 39 bases framed from the first base. Taken from the germline V gene, the CDR1 and CDR2 loops are SQVTM and ANQGSEA. V trim: 6 bases; J trim: 8 bases; unmatched bases: 7. TCR CDR3 regions were amplified from genomic DNA by multiplex PCR using the deep immunoSEQ assay. Genomic DNA extracted from each cell subset was distributed evenly over all wells of several immunoSEQ 96-well plates, and each plate served as one replicate. Each replicate PCR for sorted subsets received around 200 ng genomic DNA, equal to roughly 29,000 T cell genomes. The purified libraries were quantified using a Qubit 3.0 fluorometer, sized with a Bioanalyzer 2100, and then quantified again using the KAPA Library Quantification kit. Every immunoSEQ 96-well plate was sequenced on a dedicated single-read 150-cycle Illumina NextSeq 550 flow cell. The authors' pipeline ran thus. Because the immunoSEQ output held only junctional sequences and lacked quality scores, the filtering could not match the filtering applied to full-length reads. To assign V/J genes and CDR3, sequences were annotated against IMGT germline references using PyIR, a Python wrapper for IgBLAST v1.9. Reads were removed for weak V/J assignments (E-value above 1e-6), missing CDR3, stop codons, out-of-frame junctions, or ambiguous translated residues. V3J clonotypes were defined as sequences sharing an identical inferred V gene, J gene, and CDR3 amino acid sequence. Percentage overlap between repertoires was calculated by dividing the number of shared unique clonotypes by the size of the smaller repertoire. Repertoire richness was assessed with RTK rarefaction, the Chao1 estimator, and Recon v2.1 estimates of unobserved clonotypes. Generation probabilities for all TCRbeta clonotypes obtained by the gDNA method from a few donors were computed using OLGA. In its TCRdb copy, this immuneACCESS table keeps in-frame sequences only and misses some clones. Where compared with another copy, unresolved V genes explain less than half of these, and the others have no known cause. V and J calls and clone size are copied from that table; D and trimming were computed from the DNA. The table for this sample lists about 1.1 million clones; around 82% of them were counted only once. The biggest ten clones account for roughly 0.62% of the sample.

Donors were healthy HIV-negative adults with no recently reported acute infections or vaccinations. Every donor was a Caucasian adult residing in Nashville, Tennessee, USA. Magnetic negative selection was used to enrich CD4+ T cells, after which naive cells were positively selected on CD45RA and the negative fraction became the memory subset. Blood was obtained by leukapheresis, after which PBMCs were separated by Ficoll-Histopaque density gradient centrifugation and cryopreserved in liquid nitrogen vapor phase. Purity and quantity of every magnetically sorted T cell population were checked by analytical flow cytometry. Genomic DNA was isolated from every sorted fraction and measured by UV absorbance on a Nanodrop 2000c.

The sequence came from a man younger than 30 in good health. Some clones in this sample may be carry-over from other donors' samples. The chain is made from TRBV29-1 and TRBJ1-4; TRBD1 lines up with 9 middle nucleotides. Input material: memory CD4+ T cells from PBMCs. This specimen's cell subset or site label, interpreted: CD45RA-negative fraction. The sequenced DNA is TGCAGCGTCCCGGGACAGGGAGGAGAAAAACTGTTTTTT. It codes for CSVPGQGGEKLFF.